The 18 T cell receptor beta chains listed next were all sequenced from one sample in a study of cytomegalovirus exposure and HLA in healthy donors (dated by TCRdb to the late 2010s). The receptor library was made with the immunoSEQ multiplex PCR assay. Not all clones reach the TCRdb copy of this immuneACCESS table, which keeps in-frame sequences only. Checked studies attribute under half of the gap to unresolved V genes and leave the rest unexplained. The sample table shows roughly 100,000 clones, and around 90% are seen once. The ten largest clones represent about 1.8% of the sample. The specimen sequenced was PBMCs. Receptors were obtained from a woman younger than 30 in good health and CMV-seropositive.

CDR3 DNA: TGTGCCAGCAGTGTCGGGACAGGCATGAACACTGAAGCTTTCTTT. Protein sequence: CASSVGTGMNTEAFF. V is TRBV6-6 and J is TRBJ1-1, with 8 bases identical to TRBD1. CDR1 and CDR2 from the germline V gene are MNHNY and SVGAGI (reference sequence). This CDR3 comprises 15 residues. Trimming cost V 5 bases and J 0 bases; bases outside gene matches: 5.

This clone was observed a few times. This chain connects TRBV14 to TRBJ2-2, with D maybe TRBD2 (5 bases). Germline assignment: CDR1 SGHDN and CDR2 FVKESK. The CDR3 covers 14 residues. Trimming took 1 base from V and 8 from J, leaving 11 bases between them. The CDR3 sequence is CASSQGGALGELFF. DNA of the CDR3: TGTGCCAGCAGCCAAGGGGGAGCCCTTGGGGAGCTGTTTTTT. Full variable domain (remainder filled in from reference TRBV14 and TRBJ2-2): EAGVTQFPSHSVIEKGQTVTLRCDPISGHDNLYWYRRVMGKEIKFLLHFVKESKQDESGMPNNRFLAERTGGTYSTLKVQPAELEDSGVYFCASSQGGALGELFFGEGSRLTVL.

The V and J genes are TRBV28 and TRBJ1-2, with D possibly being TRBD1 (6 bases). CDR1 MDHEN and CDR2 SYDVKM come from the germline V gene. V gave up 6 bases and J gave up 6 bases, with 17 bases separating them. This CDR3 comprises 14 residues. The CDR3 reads CASSYRGSLNGYTF. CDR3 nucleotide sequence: TGTGCCAGCAGCTATAGGGGGAGTTTGAATGGCTACACCTTC.

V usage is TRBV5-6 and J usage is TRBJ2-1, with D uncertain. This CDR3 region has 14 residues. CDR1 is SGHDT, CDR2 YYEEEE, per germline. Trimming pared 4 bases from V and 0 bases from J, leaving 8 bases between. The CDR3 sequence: CASSRHSSYNEQFF. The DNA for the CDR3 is TGTGCCAGCAGCCGCCACAGCTCCTACAATGAGCAGTTCTTC.

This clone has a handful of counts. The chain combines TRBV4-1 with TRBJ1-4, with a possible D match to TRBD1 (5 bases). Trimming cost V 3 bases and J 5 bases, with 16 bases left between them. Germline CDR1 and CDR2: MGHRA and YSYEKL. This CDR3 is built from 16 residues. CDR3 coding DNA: TGCGCCAGCAGCCACGAGGCGACAGTGGTCAATGAAAAACTGTTTTTT. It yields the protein CASSHEATVVNEKLFF.

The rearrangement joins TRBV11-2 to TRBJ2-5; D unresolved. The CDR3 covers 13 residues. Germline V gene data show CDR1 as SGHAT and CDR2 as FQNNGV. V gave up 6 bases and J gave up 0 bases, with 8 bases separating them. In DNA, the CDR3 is TGTGCCAGCAGTCTCAACTACCAAGAGACCCAGTACTTC. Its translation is CASSLNYQETQYF.

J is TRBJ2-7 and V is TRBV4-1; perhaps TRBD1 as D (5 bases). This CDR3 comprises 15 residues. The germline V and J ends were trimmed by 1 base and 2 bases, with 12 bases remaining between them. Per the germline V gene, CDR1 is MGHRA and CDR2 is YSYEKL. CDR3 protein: CASSQVGQATYEQYF. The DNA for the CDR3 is TGCGCCAGCAGCCAAGTGGGGCAGGCCACCTACGAGCAGTACTTC.

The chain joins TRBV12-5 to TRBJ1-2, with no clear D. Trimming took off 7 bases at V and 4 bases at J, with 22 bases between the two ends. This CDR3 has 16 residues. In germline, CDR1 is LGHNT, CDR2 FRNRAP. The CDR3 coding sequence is TGTGCTAGTGAAATCATAAAAACGGTCAGAGGCTATGGCTACACCTTC. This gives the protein CASEIIKTVRGYGYTF. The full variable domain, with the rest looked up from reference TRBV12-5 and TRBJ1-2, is DARVTQTPRHKVTEMGQEVTMRCQPILGHNTVFWYRQTMMQGLELLAYFRNRAPLDDSGMPKDRFSAEMPDATLATLKIQPSEPRDSAVYFCASEIIKTVRGYGYTFGSGTRLTVV.

This CDR3 is CASSYLGLPKGTEAFF. The CDR3, as DNA: TGTGCCAGCAGTTACTTGGGACTCCCGAAGGGGACTGAAGCTTTCTTT. The gene calls are TRBV6-5 and TRBJ1-1, with D maybe TRBD1 (5 bases). Germline V gives CDR1 MNHEY, CDR2 SVGAGI. The CDR3 loop spans 16 amino acids. The V end lost 1 base, the J end lost 5 bases, and 17 bases lay between the germline ends.

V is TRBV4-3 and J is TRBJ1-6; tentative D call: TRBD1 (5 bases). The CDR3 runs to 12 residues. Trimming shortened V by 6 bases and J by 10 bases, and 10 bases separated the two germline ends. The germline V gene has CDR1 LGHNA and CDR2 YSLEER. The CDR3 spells CASSLQGSPLHF. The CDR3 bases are TGCGCCAGCAGTCTCCAGGGATCACCCCTCCACTTT.

CDR3: CASGRGEQYV. The CDR3 coding sequence is TGCGCCAGCGGCAGGGGCGAGCAGTACGTC. The chain links TRBV10-1 to TRBJ2-7, with a weak D call TRBD1 (6 bases). In germline, CDR1 is WNHNN, CDR2 SYGVQD (reference sequence). The CDR3 is made up of 10 amino acids. Trimming took 8 bases from V and 6 from J, leaving 8 bases between them.

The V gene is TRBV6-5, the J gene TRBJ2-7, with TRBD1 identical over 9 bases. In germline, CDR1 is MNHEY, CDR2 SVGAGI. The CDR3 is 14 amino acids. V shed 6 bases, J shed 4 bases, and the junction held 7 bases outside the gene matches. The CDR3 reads CASSSGTGSYEQYF. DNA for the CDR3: TGTGCCAGCAGCTCCGGGACAGGGAGTTACGAGCAGTACTTC.

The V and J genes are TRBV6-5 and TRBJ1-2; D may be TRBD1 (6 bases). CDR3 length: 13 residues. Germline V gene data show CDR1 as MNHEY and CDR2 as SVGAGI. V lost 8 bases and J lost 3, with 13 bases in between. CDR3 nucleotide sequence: TGTGCCAGCGCGGAGGGGGGGGACTATGGCTACACCTTC. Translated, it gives CASAEGGDYGYTF.

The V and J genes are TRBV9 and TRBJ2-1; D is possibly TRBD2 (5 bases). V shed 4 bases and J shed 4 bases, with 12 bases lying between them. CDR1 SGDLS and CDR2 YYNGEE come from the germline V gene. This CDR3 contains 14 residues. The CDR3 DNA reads TGTGCCAGCAGCCAAATCGGAGGATACAATGAGCAGTTCTTC. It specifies CASSQIGGYNEQFF.

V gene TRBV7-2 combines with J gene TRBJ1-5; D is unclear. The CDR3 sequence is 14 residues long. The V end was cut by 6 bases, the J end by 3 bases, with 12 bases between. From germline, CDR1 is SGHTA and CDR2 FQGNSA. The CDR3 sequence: CASSLNTLNQPQHF. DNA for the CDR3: TGTGCCAGCAGTTTAAACACCCTCAATCAGCCCCAGCATTTT.

CDR3 region: CASSQQTVSGESYNEQFF. The DNA for the CDR3 is TGTGCCAGCAGCCAACAAACCGTTAGCGGGGAGTCCTACAATGAGCAGTTCTTC. This sequence joins TRBV4-2 and TRBJ2-1; the match to TRBD2 covers 8 bases. This CDR3 is built from 18 residues. The J segment lost 1 base and the V segment lost 2 bases, leaving 10 bases of the junction unmatched. Per the germline V gene, CDR1 is LGHNA and CDR2 is YNFKEQ.

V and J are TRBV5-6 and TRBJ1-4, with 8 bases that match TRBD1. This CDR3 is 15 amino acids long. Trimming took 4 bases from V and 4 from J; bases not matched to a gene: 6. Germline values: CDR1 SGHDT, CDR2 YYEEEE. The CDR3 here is CASSGRDRLNEKLFF. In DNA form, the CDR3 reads TGTGCCAGCAGCGGCCGGGACAGGCTTAATGAAAAACTGTTTTTT.

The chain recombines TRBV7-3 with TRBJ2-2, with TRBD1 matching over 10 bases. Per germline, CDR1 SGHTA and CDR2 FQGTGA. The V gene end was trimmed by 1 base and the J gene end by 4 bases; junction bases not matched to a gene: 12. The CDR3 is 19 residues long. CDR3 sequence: CASSLSVLSGTGVTGELFF. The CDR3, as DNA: TGTGCCAGCAGCTTAAGCGTGTTGAGTGGGACAGGGGTCACCGGGGAGCTGTTTTTT. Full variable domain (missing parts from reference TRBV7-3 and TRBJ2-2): GAGVSQTPSNKVTEKGKYVELRCDPISGHTALYWYRQSLGQGPEFLIYFQGTGAADDSGLPNDRFFAVRPEGSVSTLKIQRTERGDSAVYLCASSLSVLSGTGVTGELFFGEGSRLTVL.